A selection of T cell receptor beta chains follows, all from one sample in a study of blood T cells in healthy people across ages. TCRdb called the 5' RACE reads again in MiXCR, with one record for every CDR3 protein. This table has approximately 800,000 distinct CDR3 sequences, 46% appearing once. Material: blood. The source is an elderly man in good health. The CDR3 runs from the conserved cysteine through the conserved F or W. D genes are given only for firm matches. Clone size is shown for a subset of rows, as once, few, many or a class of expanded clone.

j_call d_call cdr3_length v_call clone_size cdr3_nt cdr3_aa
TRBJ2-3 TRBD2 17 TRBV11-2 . TGTGCCAGCAGCCCCACTCCGCTAGCGGAGTACACAGATACGCAGTATTTT CASSPTPLAEYTDTQYF
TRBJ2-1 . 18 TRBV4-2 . TGTGCCAGCAGCCAAGAGTTTGGGGACCTGCAGGCGTTCCATGAGCAGTTCTTC CASSQEFGDLQAFHEQFF
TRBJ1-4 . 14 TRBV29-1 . TGCAGCGTTGTAGGGACCACAACTAATGAAAAACTGTTTTTT CSVVGTTTNEKLFF
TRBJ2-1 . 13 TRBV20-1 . TGCAGTGCTAGTAGCCAGGGGTTAGATGAGCAGTTCTTC CSASSQGLDEQFF
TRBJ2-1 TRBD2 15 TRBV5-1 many TGCGCCAGCAGCCTCGGACTAGGAGAATACAATGAGCAGTTCTTC CASSLGLGEYNEQFF
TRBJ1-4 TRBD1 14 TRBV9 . TGTGCCAGCAGCCTGACAGGGGCCGGTGAAAAACTGTTTTTT CASSLTGAGEKLFF
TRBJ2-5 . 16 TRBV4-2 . TGTGCCAGCAGCCGAGAGACGAGTACGGGGAAAGAGACCCAGTACTTC CASSRETSTGKETQYF
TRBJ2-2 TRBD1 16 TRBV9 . TGTGCCAGCAGCCCTCGGGACAGGGGTTACACCGGGGAGCTGTTTTTT CASSPRDRGYTGELFF
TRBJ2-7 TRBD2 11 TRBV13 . TGTGCCAGCAGCCGGGGACTAGCTCCGTACTTC CASSRGLAPYF
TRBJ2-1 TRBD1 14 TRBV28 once TGTGCCAGCAGTTCCGGGACAGGGGTCTACGAGCAGTTCTTC CASSSGTGVYEQFF
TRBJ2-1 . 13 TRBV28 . TGTGCCAGCAGGCGGACAGATTACAATGAGCAGTTCTTC CASRRTDYNEQFF
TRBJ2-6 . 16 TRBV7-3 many TGTGCCAGCAGCCGGGACGGATACTCTGGGGCCAACGTCCTGACTTTC CASSRDGYSGANVLTF
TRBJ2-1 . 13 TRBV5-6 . TGTGCCAGCAGCTTAATCAACCTCAATGAGCAGTTCTTC CASSLINLNEQFF
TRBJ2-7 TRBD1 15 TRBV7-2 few TGTGCCAGCAGTCCCCGGACAGGGGGCATCTACGAGCAGTACTTC CASSPRTGGIYEQYF
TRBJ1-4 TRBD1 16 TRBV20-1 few TGCAGTGCACAGGGGGGACAGGACGCAACTAATGAAAAACTGTTTTTT CSAQGGQDATNEKLFF
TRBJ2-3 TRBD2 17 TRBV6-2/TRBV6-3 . TGTGCCAGCAGTTACTCCCCAGCGGGGGGGCTCACAGATACGCAGTATTTT CASSYSPAGGLTDTQYF
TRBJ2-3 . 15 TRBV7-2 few TGTGCCAGCAGCCGCCCGTCCCCAGAGACAGATACGCAGTATTTT CASSRPSPETDTQYF
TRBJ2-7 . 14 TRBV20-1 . TGCAGTGCGTCACCGCCGGGACTCGATTACGAGCAGTACTTC CSASPPGLDYEQYF
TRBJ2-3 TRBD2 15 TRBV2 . TGTGCCAGCAGTCCTCCGACTAGCGGGCTGAATACGCAGTATTTT CASSPPTSGLNTQYF
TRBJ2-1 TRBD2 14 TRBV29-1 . TGCAGCGTTGCTGAACTAGCGGCCTACAATGAGCAGTTCTTC CSVAELAAYNEQFF
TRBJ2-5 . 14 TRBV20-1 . TGCAGTGCTGGAGCCGGTAGCAGGGAAGAGACCCAGTACTTC CSAGAGSREETQYF
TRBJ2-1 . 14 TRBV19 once TGTGCCAGTGGTATAATCGGAGGGCAAAATGAGCAGTTCTTC CASGIIGGQNEQFF
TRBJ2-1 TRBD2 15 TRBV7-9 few TGTGCCAGCAGCCTACAACAGGGATTAGCGGGGGAGCAGTTCTTC CASSLQQGLAGEQFF
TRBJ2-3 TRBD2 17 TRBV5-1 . TGCGCCAGCAGCTTGGGGTGGACTAGCGGGAGAGTAGATACGCAGTATTTT CASSLGWTSGRVDTQYF
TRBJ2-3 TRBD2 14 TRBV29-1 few TGCAGCGCCTCATGGACTAGCGGGAGGGATACGCAGTATTTT CSASWTSGRDTQYF
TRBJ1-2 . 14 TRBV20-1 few TGCAGTGCTAGAGAGGAGATAGGGTCGCGGGGCTACACCTTC CSAREEIGSRGYTF
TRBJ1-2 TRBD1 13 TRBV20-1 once TGCAGCGCTAGAGATTTAGGGGGCCAGGGCTACACCTTC CSARDLGGQGYTF
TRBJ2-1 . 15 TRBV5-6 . TGTGCCAGCAGCTTGATTGCGGCTAGAGGAAAGGAGCAGTTCTTC CASSLIAARGKEQFF
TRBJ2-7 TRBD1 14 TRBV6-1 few TGTGCCAGCAGTGAGACAGGGGGCTCCTACGAGCAGTACTTC CASSETGGSYEQYF
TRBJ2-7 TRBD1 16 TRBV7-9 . TGTGCCAGCAGCCACCGCCGCCTGACAGGGTTTCACGAGCAGTACTTC CASSHRRLTGFHEQYF
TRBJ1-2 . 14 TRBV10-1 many TGCGCCAGCAGGTTAGGCAGGGGTTTACATGGCTACACCTTC CASRLGRGLHGYTF
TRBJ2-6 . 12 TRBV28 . TGTGCCAGCTCTTTTGGGGCCAACGTCCTGACTTTC CASSFGANVLTF
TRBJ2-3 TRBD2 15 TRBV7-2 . TGTGCCAGCAGCTTAGTAGGCGGGGGGGCAGATACGCAGTATTTT CASSLVGGGADTQYF
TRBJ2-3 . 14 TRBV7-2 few TGTGCCAGCAGCTTCTCATCGCAGATCAATACGCAGTATTTT CASSFSSQINTQYF
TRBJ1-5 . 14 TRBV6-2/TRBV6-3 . TGTGCCAGCGGCCAGGGACTTAGCAATCAGCCCCAGCATTTT CASGQGLSNQPQHF
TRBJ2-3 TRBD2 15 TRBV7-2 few TGTGCCAGTGTTTTCCGGGACTATTTAACAGATACGCAGTATTTT CASVFRDYLTDTQYF
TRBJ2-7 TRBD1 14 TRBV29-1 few TGCAGCGTTGAAGATACAGGGGGCACGGACGAGCAGTACTTC CSVEDTGGTDEQYF
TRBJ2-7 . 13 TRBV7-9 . TGTGCCAGCAGTCCCACTCCCTCAAGAGAGCAGTACTTC CASSPTPSREQYF
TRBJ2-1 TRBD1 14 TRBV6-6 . TGTGCCAGCATCCAGGACAGGGGCTACAATGAGCAGTTCTTC CASIQDRGYNEQFF
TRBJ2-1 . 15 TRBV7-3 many TGTGCCAGCTCCATTCGGCAGAGCTCCTACAATGAGCAGTTCTTC CASSIRQSSYNEQFF
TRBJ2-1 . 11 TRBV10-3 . TGTGCCATCAGTGAGTCCCATGAGCAGTTCTTC CAISESHEQFF
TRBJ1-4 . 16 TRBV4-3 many TGCGCCAGCAGCCAAACTTTCGAGGTGGGAGGCGAAAAACTGTTTTTT CASSQTFEVGGEKLFF